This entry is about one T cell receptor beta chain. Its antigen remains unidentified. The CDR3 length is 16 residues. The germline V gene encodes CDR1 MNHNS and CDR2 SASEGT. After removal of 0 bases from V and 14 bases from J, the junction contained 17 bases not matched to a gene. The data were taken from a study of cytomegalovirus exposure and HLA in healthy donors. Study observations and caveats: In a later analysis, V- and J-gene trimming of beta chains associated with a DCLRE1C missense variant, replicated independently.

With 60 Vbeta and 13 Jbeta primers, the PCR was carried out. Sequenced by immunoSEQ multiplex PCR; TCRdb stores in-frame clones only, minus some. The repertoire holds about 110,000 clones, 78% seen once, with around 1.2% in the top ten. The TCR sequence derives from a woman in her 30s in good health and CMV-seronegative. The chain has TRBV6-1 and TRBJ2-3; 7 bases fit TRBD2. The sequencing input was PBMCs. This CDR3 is CASSEARMGAGTQRYF. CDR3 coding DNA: TGTGCCAGCAGTGAAGCTCGGATGGGAGCGGGGACTCAAAGGTATTTT.